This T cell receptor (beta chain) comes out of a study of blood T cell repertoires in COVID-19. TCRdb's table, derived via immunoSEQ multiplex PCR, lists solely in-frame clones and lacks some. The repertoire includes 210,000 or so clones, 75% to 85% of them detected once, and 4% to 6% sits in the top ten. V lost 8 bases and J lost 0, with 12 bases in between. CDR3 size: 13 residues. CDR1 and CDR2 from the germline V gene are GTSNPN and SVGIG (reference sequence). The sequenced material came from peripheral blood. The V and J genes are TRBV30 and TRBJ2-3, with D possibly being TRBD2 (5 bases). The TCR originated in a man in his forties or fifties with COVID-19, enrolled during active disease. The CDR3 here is CANGGVSTDTQYF. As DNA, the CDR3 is TGTGCCAACGGAGGAGTAAGCACAGATACGCAGTATTTT.